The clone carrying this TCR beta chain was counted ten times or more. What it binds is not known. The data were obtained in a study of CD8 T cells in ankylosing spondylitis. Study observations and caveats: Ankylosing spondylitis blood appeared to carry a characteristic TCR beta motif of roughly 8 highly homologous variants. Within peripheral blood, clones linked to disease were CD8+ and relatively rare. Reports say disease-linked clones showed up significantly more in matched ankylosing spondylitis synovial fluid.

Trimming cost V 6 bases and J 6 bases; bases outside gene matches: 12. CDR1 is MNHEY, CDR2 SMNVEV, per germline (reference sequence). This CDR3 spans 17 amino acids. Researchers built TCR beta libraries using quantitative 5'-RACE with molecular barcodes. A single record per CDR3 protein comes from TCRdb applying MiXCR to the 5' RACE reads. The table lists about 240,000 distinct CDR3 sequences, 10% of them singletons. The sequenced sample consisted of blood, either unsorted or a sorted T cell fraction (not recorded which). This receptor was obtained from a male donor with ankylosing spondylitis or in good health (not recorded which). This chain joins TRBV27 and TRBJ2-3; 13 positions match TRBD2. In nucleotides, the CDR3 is TGTGCCAGCAGCAGACTAGCGGGAGGCCGCGGGAGGGATACGCAGTATTTT. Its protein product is CASSRLAGGRGRDTQYF.